One TCR beta chain is described in this entry. The data stem from a study of sequential checkpoint blockade in melanoma. The CDR3 loop spans 15 amino acids. V lost 2 bases to trimming and J lost 4 bases, with 12 bases between them. Germline V CDR1 and CDR2: SGHNT, YYREEE (reference sequence). Some clones are missing from TCRdb's copy, which holds only in-frame ones; the method was immunoSEQ multiplex PCR. This table holds roughly 30,000 clones, around 88% found once. Treatment described: randomized to nivolumab then ipilimumab (arm A) or the reverse (arm B). The chain employs TRBV5-4 and TRBJ2-2, with D perhaps matching TRBD2 (6 bases). The sequence was collected from a human donor with melanoma. The sample consisted of CD8+ T cells sorted from blood (inferred from file names), taken from a patient given nivolumab and ipilimumab in sequence. CDR3 coding DNA: TGTGCCAGCAGCTTAACCCCGCGGGGCACCGGGGAGCTGTTTTTT. Translated: CASSLTPRGTGELFF. The full variable domain, rest sourced from reference TRBV5-4 and TRBJ2-2, is ETGVTQSPTHLIKTRGQQVTLRCSSQSGHNTVSWYQQALGQGPQFIFQYYREEENGRGNFPPRFSGLQFPNYSSELNVNALELDDSALYLCASSLTPRGTGELFFGEGSRLTVL.